This T cell receptor (beta chain) was profiled in a study of T cells in women clearing cervical HPV infection. Study results and limitations: Each sample's T-cell count was unknown, possibly confounding richness.

This CDR3 has 14 amino acids. Between the trimmed V and J ends, which lost 11 bases and 9 bases, there was a span of 20 bases. Germline V CDR1 and CDR2: SNHLY, FYNNEI. Profiling relied on immunoSEQ multiplex PCR, and the TCRdb table lists in-frame clones only, not all of them. The sample table sets out approximately 44,000 clones. A note on this clone: No antigen is known for it. The read stops 3 residues short of the end of the CDR3; the missing end is completed from the germline J gene.

Cervical HPV DNA detected by MY09/MY11 PCR, typed by dot-blot. This receptor was taken from a woman between 18 and 69 years old with a cervical HPV16 infection that either progressed to CIN3+ or cleared (not recorded which). This sequence joins TRBV2 and TRBJ1-6, with D perhaps TRBD1 (6 bases). Sequencing was performed on blood buffy coat. This chain's CDR3 is CAHQQTGLFSPLHF. The covered CDR3 bases are TGTGCCCACCAACAGACAGGTCTATTTTCACCC.